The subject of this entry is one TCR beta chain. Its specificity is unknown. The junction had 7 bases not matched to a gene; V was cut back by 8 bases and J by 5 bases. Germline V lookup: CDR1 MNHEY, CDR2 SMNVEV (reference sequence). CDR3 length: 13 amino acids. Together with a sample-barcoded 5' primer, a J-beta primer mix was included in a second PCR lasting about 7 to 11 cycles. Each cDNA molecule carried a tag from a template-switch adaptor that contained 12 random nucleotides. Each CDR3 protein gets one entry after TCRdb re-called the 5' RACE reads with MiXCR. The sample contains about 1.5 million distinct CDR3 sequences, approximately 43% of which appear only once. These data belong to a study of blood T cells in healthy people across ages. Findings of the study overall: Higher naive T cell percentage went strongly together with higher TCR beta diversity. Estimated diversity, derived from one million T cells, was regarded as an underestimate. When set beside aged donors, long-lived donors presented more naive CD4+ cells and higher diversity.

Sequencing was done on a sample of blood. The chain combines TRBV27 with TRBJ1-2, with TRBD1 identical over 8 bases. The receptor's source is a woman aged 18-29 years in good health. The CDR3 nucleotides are TGTGCCAGCGCACCGGGACAGGCGTATGGCTACACCTTC. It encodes CASAPGQAYGYTF.